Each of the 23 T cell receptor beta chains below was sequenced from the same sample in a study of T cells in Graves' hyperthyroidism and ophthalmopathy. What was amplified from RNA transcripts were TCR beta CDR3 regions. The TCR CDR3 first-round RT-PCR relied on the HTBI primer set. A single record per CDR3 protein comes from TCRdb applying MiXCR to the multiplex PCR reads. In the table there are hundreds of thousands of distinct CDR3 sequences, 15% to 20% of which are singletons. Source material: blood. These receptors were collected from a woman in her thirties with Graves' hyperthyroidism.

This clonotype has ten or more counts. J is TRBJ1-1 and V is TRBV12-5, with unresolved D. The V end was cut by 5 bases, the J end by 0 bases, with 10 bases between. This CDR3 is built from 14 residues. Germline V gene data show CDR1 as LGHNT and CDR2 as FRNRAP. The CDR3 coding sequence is TGTGCTAGTGGTCAGTCGGTGATGAACACTGAAGCTTTCTTT. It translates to CASGQSVMNTEAFF.

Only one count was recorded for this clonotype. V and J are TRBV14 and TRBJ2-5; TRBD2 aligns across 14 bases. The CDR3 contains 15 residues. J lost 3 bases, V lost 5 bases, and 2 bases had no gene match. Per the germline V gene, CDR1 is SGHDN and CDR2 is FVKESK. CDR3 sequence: CASSGGLAGEETQYF. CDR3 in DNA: TGTGCCAGCAGCGGGGGACTAGCGGGGGAAGAGACCCAGTACTTC.

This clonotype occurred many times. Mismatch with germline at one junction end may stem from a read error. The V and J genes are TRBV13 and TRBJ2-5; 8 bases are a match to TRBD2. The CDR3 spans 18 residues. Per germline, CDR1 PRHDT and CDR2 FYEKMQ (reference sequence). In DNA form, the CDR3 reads TGTGCCAGCAGCGTAGGGGTACTAGCGGACCCGGATTGGGAGACCCAGTACTTC. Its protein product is CASSVGVLADPDWETQYF.

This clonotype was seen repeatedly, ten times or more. CDR3 amino acids: CASSVANEQFF. For the CDR3, the DNA is TGTGCCTCTTCAGTCGCCAATGAGCAGTTCTTC. This chain joins TRBV12-3 or TRBV12-4 and TRBJ2-1; D not resolved. The CDR3 consists of 11 residues. V was clipped by 11 bases and J by 6 bases, with 11 bases between them.

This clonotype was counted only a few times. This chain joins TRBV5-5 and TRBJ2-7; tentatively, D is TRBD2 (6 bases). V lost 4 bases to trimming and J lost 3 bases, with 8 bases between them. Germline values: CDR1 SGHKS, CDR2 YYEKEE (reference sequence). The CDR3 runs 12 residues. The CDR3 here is CASSPSDYEQYF. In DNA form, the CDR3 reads TGTGCCAGCAGCCCTAGCGACTACGAGCAGTACTTC.

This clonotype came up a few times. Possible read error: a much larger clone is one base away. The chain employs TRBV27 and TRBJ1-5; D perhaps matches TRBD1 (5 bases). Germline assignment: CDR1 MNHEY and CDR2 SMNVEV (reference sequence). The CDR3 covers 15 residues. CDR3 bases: TGTGCCAACAGTCCGACAGCGCGGGGCAATCAGCCCCAGCATTTT. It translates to CANSPTARGNQPQHF.

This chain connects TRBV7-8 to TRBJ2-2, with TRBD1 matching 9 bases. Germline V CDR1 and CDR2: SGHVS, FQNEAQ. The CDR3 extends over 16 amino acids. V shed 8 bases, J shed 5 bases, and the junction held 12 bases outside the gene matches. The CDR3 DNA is TGTGCCAGCGGTGAACCCGGGACAGGGATAACCGGGGAGCTGTTTTTT. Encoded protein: CASGEPGTGITGELFF.

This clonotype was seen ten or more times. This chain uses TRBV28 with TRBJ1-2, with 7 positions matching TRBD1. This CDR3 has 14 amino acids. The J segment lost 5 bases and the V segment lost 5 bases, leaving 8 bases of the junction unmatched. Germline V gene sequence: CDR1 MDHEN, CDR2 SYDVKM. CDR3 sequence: CASSRRTGQYGYTF. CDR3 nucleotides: TGTGCCAGCAGTCGTCGGACAGGCCAGTATGGCTACACCTTC.

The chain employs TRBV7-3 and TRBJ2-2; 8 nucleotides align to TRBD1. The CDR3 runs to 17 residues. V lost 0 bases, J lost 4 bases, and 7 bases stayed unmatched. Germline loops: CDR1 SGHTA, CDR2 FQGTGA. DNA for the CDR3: TGTGCCAGCAGCTTAACCTTTCAGGGGGCGCTCACCGGGGAGCTGTTTTTT. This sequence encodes CASSLTFQGALTGELFF. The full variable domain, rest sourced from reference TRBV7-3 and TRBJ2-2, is GAGVSQTPSNKVTEKGKYVELRCDPISGHTALYWYRQSLGQGPEFLIYFQGTGAADDSGLPNDRFFAVRPEGSVSTLKIQRTERGDSAVYLCASSLTFQGALTGELFFGEGSRLTVL.

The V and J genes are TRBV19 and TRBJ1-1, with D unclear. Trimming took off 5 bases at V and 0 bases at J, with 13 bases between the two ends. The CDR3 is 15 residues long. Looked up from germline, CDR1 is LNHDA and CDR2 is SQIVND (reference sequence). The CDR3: CASSPHQELNTEAFF. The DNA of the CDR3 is TGTGCCAGTAGTCCACACCAGGAGCTGAACACTGAAGCTTTCTTT.

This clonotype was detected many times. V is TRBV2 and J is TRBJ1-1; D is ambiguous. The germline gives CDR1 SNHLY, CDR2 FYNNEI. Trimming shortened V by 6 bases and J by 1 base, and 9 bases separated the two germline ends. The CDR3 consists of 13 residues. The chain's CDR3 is CASRENRNTEAFF. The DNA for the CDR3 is TGTGCCAGCAGGGAAAACAGGAACACTGAAGCTTTCTTT.

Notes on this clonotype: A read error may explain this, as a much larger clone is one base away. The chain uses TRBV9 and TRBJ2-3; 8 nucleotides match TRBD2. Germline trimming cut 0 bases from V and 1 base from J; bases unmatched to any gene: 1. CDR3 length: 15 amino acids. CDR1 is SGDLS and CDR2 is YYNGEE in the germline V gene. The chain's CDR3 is CASSVELAGTDTQYF. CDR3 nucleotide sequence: TGTGCCAGCAGCGTAGAACTAGCGGGCACAGATACGCAGTATTTT.

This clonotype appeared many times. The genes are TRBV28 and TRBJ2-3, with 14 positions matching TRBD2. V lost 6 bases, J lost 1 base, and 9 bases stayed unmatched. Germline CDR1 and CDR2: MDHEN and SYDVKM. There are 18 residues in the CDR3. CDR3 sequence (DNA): TGTGCCAGCAGCCCGGGACTAGCGGGAGAGGCTGGCACAGATACGCAGTATTTT. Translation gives CASSPGLAGEAGTDTQYF. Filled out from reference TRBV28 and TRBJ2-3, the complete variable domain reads DVKVTQSSRYLVKRTGEKVFLECVQDMDHENMFWYRQDPGLGLRLIYFSYDVKMKEKGDIPEGYSVSREKKERFSLILESASTNQTSMYLCASSPGLAGEAGTDTQYFGPGTRLTVL.

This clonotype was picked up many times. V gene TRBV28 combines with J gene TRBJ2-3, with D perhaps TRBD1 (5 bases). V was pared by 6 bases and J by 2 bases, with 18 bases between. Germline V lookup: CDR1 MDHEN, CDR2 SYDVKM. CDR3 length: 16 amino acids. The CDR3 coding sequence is TGTGCCAGCAGCCCGACCAGTTGGGGCCTCACAGATACGCAGTATTTT. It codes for CASSPTSWGLTDTQYF.

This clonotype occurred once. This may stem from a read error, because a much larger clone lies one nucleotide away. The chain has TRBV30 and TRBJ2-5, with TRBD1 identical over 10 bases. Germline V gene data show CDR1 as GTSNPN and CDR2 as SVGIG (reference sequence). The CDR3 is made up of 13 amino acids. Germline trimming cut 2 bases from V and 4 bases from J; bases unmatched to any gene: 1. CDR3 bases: TGTGCCTGGAGTCGGACAGGGGGAGAGACCCAGTACTTC. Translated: CAWSRTGGETQYF.

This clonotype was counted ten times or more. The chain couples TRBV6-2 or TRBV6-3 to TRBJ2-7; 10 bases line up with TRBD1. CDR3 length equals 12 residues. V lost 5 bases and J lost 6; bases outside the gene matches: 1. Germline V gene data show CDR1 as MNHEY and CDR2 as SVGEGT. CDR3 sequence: CASSRTGGEQYF. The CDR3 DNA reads TGTGCCAGCAGTCGGACAGGGGGCGAGCAGTACTTC.

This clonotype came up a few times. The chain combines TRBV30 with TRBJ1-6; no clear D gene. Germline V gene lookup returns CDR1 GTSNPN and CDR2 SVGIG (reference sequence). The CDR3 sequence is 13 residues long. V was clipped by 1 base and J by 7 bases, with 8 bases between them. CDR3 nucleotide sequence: TGTGCCTGGAGTGCGCAAGAAAATTCACCCCTCCACTTT. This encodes CAWSAQENSPLHF.

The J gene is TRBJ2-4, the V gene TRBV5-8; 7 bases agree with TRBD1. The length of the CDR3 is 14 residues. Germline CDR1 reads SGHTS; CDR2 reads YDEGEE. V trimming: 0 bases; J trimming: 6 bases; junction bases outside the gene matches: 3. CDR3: CASSLGGGVNIQYF. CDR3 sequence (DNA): TGTGCCAGCAGCTTGGGAGGGGGCGTAAACATTCAGTACTTC.

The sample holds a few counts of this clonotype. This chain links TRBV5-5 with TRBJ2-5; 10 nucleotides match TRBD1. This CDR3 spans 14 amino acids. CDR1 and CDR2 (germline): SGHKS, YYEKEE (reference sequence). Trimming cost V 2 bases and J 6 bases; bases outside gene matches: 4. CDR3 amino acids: CASSLRDRGKTQYF. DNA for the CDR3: TGTGCCAGCAGCTTACGGGACAGGGGTAAGACCCAGTACTTC.

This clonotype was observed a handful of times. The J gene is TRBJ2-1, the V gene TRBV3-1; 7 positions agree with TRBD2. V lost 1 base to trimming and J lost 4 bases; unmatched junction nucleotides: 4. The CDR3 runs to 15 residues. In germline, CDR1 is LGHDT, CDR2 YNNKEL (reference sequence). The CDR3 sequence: CASSQAAGVYNEQFF. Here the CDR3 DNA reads TGTGCCAGCAGCCAAGCGGCGGGAGTTTACAATGAGCAGTTCTTC.

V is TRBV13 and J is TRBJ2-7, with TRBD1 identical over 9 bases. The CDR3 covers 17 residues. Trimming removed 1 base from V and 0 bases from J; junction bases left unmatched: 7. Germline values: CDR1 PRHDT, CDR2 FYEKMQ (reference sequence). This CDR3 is CASSLVPGTGISYEQYF. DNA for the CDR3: TGTGCCAGCAGCTTAGTTCCCGGGACAGGGATCTCCTACGAGCAGTACTTC.

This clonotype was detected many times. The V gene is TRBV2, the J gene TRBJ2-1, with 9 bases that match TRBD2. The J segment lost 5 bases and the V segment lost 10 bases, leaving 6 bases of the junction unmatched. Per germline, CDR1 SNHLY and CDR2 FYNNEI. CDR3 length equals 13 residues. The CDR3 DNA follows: TGTGCCAAAGCGGGAGGATCACACAATGAGCAGTTCTTC. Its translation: CAKAGGSHNEQFF.

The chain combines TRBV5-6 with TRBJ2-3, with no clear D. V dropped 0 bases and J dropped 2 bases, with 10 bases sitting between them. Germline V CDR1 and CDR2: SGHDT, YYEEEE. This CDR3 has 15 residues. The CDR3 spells CASSLVGAFTDTQYF. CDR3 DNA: TGTGCCAGCAGCTTGGTCGGTGCCTTCACAGATACGCAGTATTTT.